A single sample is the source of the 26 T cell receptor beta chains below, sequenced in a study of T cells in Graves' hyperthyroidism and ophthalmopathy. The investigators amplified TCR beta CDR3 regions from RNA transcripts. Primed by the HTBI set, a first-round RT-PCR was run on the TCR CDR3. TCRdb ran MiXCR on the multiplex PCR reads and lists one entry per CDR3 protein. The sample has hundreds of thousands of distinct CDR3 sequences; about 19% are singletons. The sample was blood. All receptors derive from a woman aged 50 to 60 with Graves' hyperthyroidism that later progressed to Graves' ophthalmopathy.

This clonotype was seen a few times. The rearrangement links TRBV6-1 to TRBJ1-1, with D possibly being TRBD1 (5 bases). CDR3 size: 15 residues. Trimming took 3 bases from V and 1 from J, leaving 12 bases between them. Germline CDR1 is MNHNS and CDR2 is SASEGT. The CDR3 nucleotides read TGTGCCAGCAGTGATAAGGGGAAAGCGAACACTGAAGCTTTCTTT. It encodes CASSDKGKANTEAFF.

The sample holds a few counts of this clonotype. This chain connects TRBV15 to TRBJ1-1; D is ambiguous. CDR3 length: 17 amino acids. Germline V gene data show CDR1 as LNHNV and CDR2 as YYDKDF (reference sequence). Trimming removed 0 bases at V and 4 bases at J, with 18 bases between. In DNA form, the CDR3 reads TGTGCCACCAGCAGAGATTTTAGTGGCTTTGGACCCACTGAAGCTTTCTTT. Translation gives CATSRDFSGFGPTEAFF.

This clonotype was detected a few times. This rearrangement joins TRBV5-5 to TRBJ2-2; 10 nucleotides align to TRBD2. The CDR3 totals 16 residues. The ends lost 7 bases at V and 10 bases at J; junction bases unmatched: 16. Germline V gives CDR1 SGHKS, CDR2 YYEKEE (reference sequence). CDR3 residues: CASDGQQAGGPEELFF. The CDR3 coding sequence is TGTGCCAGCGACGGGCAACAAGCGGGGGGGCCAGAGGAGCTGTTTTTT.

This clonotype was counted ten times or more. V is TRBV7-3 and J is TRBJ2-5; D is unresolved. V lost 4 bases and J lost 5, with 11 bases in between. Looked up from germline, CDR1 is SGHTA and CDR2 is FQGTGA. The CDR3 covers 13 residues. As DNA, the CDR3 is TGTGCCAGCAGCTCCGTCGGTACGGAGACCCAGTACTTC. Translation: CASSSVGTETQYF.

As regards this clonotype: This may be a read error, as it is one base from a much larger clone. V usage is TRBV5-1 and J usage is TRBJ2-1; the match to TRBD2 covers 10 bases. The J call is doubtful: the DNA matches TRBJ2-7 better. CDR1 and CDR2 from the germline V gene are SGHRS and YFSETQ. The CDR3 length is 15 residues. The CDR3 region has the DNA TGCGCCAGCAGCCCTGGTAGCGGGGGGCCCAATGAGCAGTACTTC. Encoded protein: CASSPGSGGPNEQYF.

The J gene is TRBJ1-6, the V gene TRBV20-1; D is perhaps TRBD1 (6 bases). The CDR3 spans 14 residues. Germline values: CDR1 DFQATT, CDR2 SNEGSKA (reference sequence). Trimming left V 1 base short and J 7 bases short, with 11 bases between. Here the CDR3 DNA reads TGCAGTGCTAGAGGTGCAGGGGACAATTCACCCCTCCACTTT. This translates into CSARGAGDNSPLHF.

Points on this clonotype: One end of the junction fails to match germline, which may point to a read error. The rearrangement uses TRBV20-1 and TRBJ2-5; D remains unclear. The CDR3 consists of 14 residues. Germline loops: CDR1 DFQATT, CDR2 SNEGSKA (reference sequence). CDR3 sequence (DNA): TGCAGTGCTAGAGCCGCCGCCTACCAAGGGACCCAGTACTTC. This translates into CSARAAAYQGTQYF.

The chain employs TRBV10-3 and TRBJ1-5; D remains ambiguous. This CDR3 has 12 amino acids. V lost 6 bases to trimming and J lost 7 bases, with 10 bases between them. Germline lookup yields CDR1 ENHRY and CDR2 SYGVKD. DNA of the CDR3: TGTGCCATCAGCCAGCCGGGGCAGCCCCAGCATTTT. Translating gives CAISQPGQPQHF.

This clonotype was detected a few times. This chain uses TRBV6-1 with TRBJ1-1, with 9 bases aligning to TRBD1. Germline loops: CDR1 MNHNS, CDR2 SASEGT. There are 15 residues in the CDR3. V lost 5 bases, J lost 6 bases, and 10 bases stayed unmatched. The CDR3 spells CASSFGTGRMPEAFF. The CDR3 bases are TGTGCCAGCAGTTTCGGGACAGGGCGGATGCCTGAAGCTTTCTTT.

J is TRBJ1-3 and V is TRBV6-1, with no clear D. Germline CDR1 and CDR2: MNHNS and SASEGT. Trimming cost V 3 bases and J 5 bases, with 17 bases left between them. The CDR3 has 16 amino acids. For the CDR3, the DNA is TGTGCCAGCAGTGACGCTTACCTGAGCAAAAGAAACACCATATATTTT. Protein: CASSDAYLSKRNTIYF.

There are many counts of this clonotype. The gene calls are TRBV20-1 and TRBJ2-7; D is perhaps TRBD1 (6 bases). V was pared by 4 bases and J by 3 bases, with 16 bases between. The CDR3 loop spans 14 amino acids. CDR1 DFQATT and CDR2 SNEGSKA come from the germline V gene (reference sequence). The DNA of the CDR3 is TGCAGTGCTAAGGTTGCAGGGGCCAGCTACGAGCAGTACTTC. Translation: CSAKVAGASYEQYF.

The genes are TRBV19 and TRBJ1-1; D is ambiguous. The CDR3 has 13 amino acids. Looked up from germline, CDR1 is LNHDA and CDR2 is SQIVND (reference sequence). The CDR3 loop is CASAEGKNTEAFF. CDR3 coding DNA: TGTGCTTCGGCGGAGGGAAAGAACACTGAAGCTTTCTTT.

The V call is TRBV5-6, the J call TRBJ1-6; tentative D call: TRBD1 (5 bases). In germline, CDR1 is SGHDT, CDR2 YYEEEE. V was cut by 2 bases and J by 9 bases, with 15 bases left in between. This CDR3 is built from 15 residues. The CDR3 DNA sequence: TGTGCCAGCAGCTTAAACAGGATATGGGGTTCACCCCTCCACTTT. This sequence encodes CASSLNRIWGSPLHF.

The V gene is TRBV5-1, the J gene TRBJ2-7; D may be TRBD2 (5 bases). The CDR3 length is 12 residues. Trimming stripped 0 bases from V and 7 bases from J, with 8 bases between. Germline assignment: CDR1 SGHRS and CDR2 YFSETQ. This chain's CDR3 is CASSLGREEQYF. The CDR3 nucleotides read TGCGCCAGCAGCTTGGGACGGGAAGAGCAGTACTTC.

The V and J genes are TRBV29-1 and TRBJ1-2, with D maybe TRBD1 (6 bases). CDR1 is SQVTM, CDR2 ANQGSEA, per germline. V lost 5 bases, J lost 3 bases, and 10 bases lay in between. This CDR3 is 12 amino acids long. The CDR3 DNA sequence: TGCAGCGTTTCCCGACAGGACTATGGCTACACCTTC. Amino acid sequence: CSVSRQDYGYTF.

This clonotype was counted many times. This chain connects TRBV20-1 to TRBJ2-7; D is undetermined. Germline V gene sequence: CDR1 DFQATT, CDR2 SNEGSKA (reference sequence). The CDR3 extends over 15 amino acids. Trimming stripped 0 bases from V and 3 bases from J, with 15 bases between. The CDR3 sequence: CSAREMGQVYYEQYF. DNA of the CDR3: TGCAGTGCTAGAGAAATGGGTCAGGTTTACTACGAGCAGTACTTC.

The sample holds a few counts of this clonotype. CDR3: CASSPENLRTTNEKLFF. The CDR3 region has the DNA TGTGCCAGCAGCCCCGAAAATTTGCGGACAACTAATGAAAAACTGTTTTTT. The chain links TRBV4-2 to TRBJ1-4; no reliable D call. CDR3 length: 17 residues. The V end was cut by 4 bases, the J end by 0 bases, with 15 bases between. CDR1 is LGHNA, CDR2 YNFKEQ, per germline.

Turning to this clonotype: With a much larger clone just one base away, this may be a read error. The chain's CDR3 is CASSWPGGPGYTF. CDR3 DNA sequence: TGTGCCTCGAGTTGGCCAGGGGGCCCTGGCTACACCTTC. This chain links TRBV30 with TRBJ1-2, with 8 bases identical to TRBD1. The CDR3 sequence is 13 residues long. Germline CDR1 reads GTSNPN; CDR2 reads SVGIG (reference sequence).

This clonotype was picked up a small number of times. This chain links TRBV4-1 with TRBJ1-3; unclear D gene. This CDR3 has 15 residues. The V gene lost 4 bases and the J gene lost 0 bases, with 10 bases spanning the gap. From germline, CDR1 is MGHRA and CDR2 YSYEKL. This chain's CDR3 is CASSRRPDSGNTIYF. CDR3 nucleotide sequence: TGCGCCAGCAGCCGACGACCGGACTCTGGAAACACCATATATTTT.

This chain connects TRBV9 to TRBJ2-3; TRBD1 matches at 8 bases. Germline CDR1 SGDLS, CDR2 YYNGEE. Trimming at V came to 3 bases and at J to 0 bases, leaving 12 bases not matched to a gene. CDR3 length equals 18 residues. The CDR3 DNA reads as TGTGCCAGCAGCGGGATAACCGGGACAGGCTTGAGCACAGATACGCAGTATTTT. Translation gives CASSGITGTGLSTDTQYF.

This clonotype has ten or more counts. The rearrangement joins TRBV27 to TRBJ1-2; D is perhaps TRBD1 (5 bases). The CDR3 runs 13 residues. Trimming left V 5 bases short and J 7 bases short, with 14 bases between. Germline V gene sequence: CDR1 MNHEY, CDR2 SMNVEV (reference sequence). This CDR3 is CASSLRLRGGYTF. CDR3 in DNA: TGTGCCAGCAGTCTCCGACTTAGGGGTGGCTACACCTTC.

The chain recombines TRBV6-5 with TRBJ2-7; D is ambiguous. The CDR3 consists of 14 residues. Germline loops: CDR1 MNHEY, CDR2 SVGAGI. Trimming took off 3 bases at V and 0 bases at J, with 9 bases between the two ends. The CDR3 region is CASSYGQDSYEQYF. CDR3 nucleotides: TGTGCCAGCAGTTATGGGCAGGACTCCTACGAGCAGTACTTC.

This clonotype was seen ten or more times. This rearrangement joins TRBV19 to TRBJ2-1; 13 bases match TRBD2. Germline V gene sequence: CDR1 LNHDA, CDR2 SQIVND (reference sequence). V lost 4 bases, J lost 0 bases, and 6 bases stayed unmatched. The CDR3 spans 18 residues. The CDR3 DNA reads TGTGCCAGTAGTACCTGGCGACTAGCGGGGGGCTCCTACAATGAGCAGTTCTTC. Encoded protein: CASSTWRLAGGSYNEQFF.

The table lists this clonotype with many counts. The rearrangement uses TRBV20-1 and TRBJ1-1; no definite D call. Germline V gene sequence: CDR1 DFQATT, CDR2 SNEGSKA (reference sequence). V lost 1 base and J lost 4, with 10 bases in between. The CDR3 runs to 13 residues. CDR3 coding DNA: TGCAGTGCTAGAGCCAGAGGCAGCACTGAAGCTTTCTTT. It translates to CSARARGSTEAFF.

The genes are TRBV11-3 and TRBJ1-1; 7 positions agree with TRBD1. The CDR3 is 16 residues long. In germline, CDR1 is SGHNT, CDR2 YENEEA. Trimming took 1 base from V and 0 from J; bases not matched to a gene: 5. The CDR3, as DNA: TGTGCCAGCAGCTTAGGGGGACAGTGCATGAACACTGAAGCTTTCTTT. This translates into CASSLGGQCMNTEAFF.

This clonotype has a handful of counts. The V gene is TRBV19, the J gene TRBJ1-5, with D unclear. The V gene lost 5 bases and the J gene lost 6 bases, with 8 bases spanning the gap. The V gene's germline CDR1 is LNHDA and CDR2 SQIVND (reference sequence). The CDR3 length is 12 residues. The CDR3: CASSVAGQPQHF. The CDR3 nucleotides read TGTGCCAGTAGTGTGGCGGGTCAGCCCCAGCATTTT.